This is a list of T cell receptor beta chains from one sample in a study of T cells after yellow fever vaccination. From the 5' RACE reads, TCRdb called clonotypes with MiXCR, one entry per CDR3 protein. The sample has 310,000 or so distinct CDR3 sequences; around 4% are singletons. The sample in question was PBMCs, obtained on the day of the yellow fever booster vaccination. The origin of the receptors is a man between 18 and 29 years old who received the YFV17D yellow fever vaccine. The CDR3 runs from the conserved cysteine through the conserved F or W. D genes are given only for firm matches. Clone size appears in some rows only: once, few, many, or a class for an expanded clone.

clone_size	d_call	v_call	j_call	cdr3_aa	cdr3_nt
-	TRBD1	TRBV27	TRBJ1-5	CASSLRPQFTVSGGTQPQHF	TGTGCCAGCAGTTTACGTCCCCAGTTTACGGTGTCAGGGGGCACTCAGCCCCAGCATTTT
many	-	TRBV24-1	TRBJ2-3	CATSDFKSTDTQYF	TGTGCCACCAGTGATTTTAAGAGCACAGATACGCAGTATTTT
many	-	TRBV6-2/TRBV6-3	TRBJ2-5	CASSPLSSGTQYF	TGTGCCAGCAGTCCCCTGAGTAGCGGGACCCAGTACTTC
many	TRBD1	TRBV2	TRBJ1-6	CAGRTGGLSPLHF	TGTGCCGGACGGACAGGGGGTCTTTCACCCCTCCACTTT
few	-	TRBV12-3/TRBV12-4	TRBJ2-1	CASSFGVPWGEQFF	TGTGCCAGCAGTTTTGGGGTGCCTTGGGGGGAGCAGTTCTTC
few	-	TRBV11-1	TRBJ1-6	CASSLLYRDSPLHF	TGTGCCAGCAGCTTACTCTACAGAGATTCACCCCTCCACTTT
few	TRBD1	TRBV5-1	TRBJ1-2	CASSSGTGGQFGYTF	TGCGCCAGCAGCTCGGGGACAGGGGGCCAATTTGGCTACACCTTC
many	-	TRBV11-2	TRBJ1-2	CASSLDRGDDYGYTF	TGTGCCAGCAGCTTAGATAGAGGGGATGACTATGGCTACACCTTC
-	TRBD1	TRBV6-5	TRBJ2-3	CASSRPRQGSTDTQYF	TGTGCCAGCAGTCGACCTCGACAGGGGAGCACAGATACGCAGTATTTT
-	TRBD1	TRBV25-1	TRBJ1-3	CASTSQGSSGNTIYF	TGTGCCAGTACTTCACAGGGGAGCTCTGGAAACACCATATATTTT
many	-	TRBV20-1	TRBJ2-2	CSARDPGFEGRRELFF	TGCAGTGCTAGAGATCCTGGGTTCGAGGGGCGCCGGGAGCTGTTTTTT
few	TRBD2	TRBV3-1	TRBJ2-3	CASSQWGGNTDTQYF	TGTGCCAGCAGCCAATGGGGGGGTAATACAGATACGCAGTATTTT
many	-	TRBV27	TRBJ2-1	CASAPAPGFSNEQFF	TGTGCCAGCGCCCCCGCACCGGGGTTCTCCAATGAGCAGTTCTTC
few	-	TRBV4-1	TRBJ1-2	CASSQEPVSFYGYTF	TGCGCCAGCAGCCAAGAGCCGGTCTCCTTCTATGGCTACACCTTC
-	TRBD2	TRBV4-3	TRBJ2-1	CASSQDLFIVGLAWEQFF	TGCGCCAGCAGCCAAGACCTCTTTATCGTTGGACTAGCTTGGGAGCAGTTCTTC
few	-	TRBV19	TRBJ2-1	CASSLGVHNEQFF	TGTGCCAGTAGTTTGGGGGTCCACAATGAGCAGTTCTTC
few	-	TRBV4-3	TRBJ2-4	CASSHDEGEGNIQYF	TGCGCCAGCAGCCACGACGAAGGAGAAGGAAACATTCAGTACTTC
-	-	TRBV29-1	TRBJ2-2	CSVEGTVNTGELFF	TGCAGCGTTGAAGGAACAGTGAACACCGGGGAGCTGTTTTTT
many	TRBD2	TRBV10-3	TRBJ2-1	CAIMGGGAQFF	TGTGCCATCATGGGCGGGGGGGCCCAGTTCTTC
few	TRBD1	TRBV30	TRBJ1-6	CAWTIGQGVSPLHF	TGTGCCTGGACGATCGGACAGGGGGTTTCACCCCTCCACTTT
many	-	TRBV3-1	TRBJ2-2	CASSQGGAGELFF	TGCGCCAGCAGCCAAGGAGGGGCCGGGGAGCTGTTTTTT
-	TRBD1	TRBV5-1	TRBJ1-6	CASKGSGTGVRPLHF	TGCGCCAGCAAGGGATCCGGGACAGGGGTTCGACCCCTCCACTTT
many	TRBD2	TRBV7-2	TRBJ2-5	CASFGGGETQYF	TGTGCCAGCTTCGGGGGGGGAGAGACCCAGTACTTC
many	TRBD1	TRBV5-1	TRBJ2-5	CASSSTGDRETQYF	TGCGCCAGCAGCTCGACAGGGGATAGGGAGACCCAGTACTTC
many	-	TRBV29-1	TRBJ2-3	CSVESPIPPDTQYF	TGCAGCGTTGAATCCCCTATCCCCCCAGATACGCAGTATTTT
few	-	TRBV6-2/TRBV6-3	TRBJ1-5	CASSYYGSSSNQPQHF	TGTGCCAGCAGTTACTATGGGTCGTCTAGCAATCAGCCCCAGCATTTT
few	TRBD1	TRBV25-1	TRBJ2-2	CASSEGDRRIRELFF	TGTGCCAGCAGTGAGGGGGACAGGCGGATCCGGGAGCTGTTTTTT
few	-	TRBV3-1	TRBJ2-7	CASSPEGLIEQYF	TGTGCCAGCAGCCCGGAGGGCCTGATCGAGCAGTACTTC
-	-	TRBV15	TRBJ2-3	CATSRAGPDTQYF	TGTGCCACCAGCAGAGCGGGGCCAGATACGCAGTATTTT
many	TRBD1	TRBV15	TRBJ1-2	CATRVGGGFGNTF	TGTGCCACCAGGGTAGGGGGCGGCTTCGGGAACACCTTC
few	-	TRBV20-1	TRBJ1-5	CSASERDYSNQPQHF	TGCAGTGCTAGTGAGAGGGATTATAGCAATCAGCCCCAGCATTTT
-	-	TRBV12-3/TRBV12-4	TRBJ1-4	CASSSRDLPNSTNEKLFF	TGTGCCAGCAGTTCCCGGGACCTACCTAACTCAACTAATGAAAAACTGTTTTTT
many	-	TRBV27	TRBJ2-7	CASSLLGAPWYEQYF	TGTGCCAGCAGTTTACTCGGGGCCCCCTGGTATGAGCAGTACTTC
many	-	TRBV7-6	TRBJ1-1	CASSLYTSPGENTEAFF	TGTGCCAGCAGCTTATACACATCACCGGGAGAGAACACTGAAGCTTTCTTT
few	-	TRBV5-1	TRBJ1-3	CASSMRGESGNTIYF	TGCGCCAGCAGCATGCGTGGGGAAAGTGGAAACACCATATATTTT
few	-	TRBV20-1	TRBJ2-6	CSARDARSGANVLTF	TGCAGTGCTAGAGATGCGCGGTCTGGGGCCAACGTCCTGACTTTC
many	-	TRBV5-6	TRBJ2-7	CASSLEGAGSYEQYF	TGTGCCAGCAGCTTGGAGGGAGCAGGGTCCTACGAGCAGTACTTC
many	-	TRBV4-2	TRBJ2-5	CASSQDWISTSKGETQYF	TGTGCCAGCAGCCAAGATTGGATAAGCACCTCGAAGGGGGAGACCCAGTACTTC
few	TRBD2	TRBV4-1	TRBJ2-1	CASSQGLAGGYYNEQFF	TGCGCCAGCAGCCAAGGACTAGCGGGGGGTTACTACAATGAGCAGTTCTTC
few	-	TRBV19	TRBJ1-1	CASYRALGTEAFF	TGTGCCAGCTACCGGGCCCTTGGCACTGAAGCTTTCTTT
-	-	TRBV28	TRBJ2-6	CASSRRGSGANVLTF	TGTGCCAGCAGCCGTAGGGGTTCTGGGGCCAACGTCCTGACTTTC
-	-	TRBV29-1	TRBJ2-7	CSVGPGWDEQYF	TGCAGCGTTGGTCCAGGGTGGGACGAGCAGTACTTC